The next 4 T cell receptor beta chains were all read from a single sample in a study of blood T cells in healthy people across ages. PCR was performed a second time for about 6 to 11 cycles using a sample-barcoded 5' primer and a J-beta primer mix. Using its own MiXCR run on the 5' RACE reads, TCRdb lists one record per CDR3 protein. The data hold about 2 million distinct CDR3 sequences, with about 50% observed a single time. The sequencing sample was made of blood. These receptors were collected from a woman aged 35 to 49 in good health.

V usage is TRBV6-1 and J usage is TRBJ1-5; D perhaps matches TRBD1 (6 bases). Germline V gene sequence: CDR1 MNHNS, CDR2 SASEGT. The CDR3 is made up of 15 amino acids. V lost 6 bases and J lost 3, with 15 bases in between. The chain's CDR3 is CASRVPGDFNQPQHF. The CDR3 DNA follows: TGTGCCAGCAGAGTACCAGGGGACTTCAATCAGCCCCAGCATTTT.

The V gene is TRBV3-1, the J gene TRBJ2-1, with 8 bases matching TRBD2. Germline CDR1 is LGHDT and CDR2 is YNNKEL (reference sequence). V lost 0 bases and J lost 4; bases outside the gene matches: 8. There are 17 residues in the CDR3. The CDR3 spells CASSQDPSGGRYNEQFF. CDR3 bases: TGTGCCAGCAGCCAAGATCCGAGCGGGGGACGGTACAATGAGCAGTTCTTC.

In this sample, this clonotype turned up many times. The gene calls are TRBV29-1 and TRBJ2-3; D tentatively reads TRBD1 or TRBD2 (5 bases each). The ends were cut back, 6 bases at V and 7 bases at J, with 8 bases in the middle. Germline V gene data show CDR1 as SQVTM and CDR2 as ANQGSEA. The CDR3 covers 10 residues. CDR3 in DNA: TGCAGCGTGGGGGATAATACGCAGTATTTT. This sequence encodes CSVGDNTQYF.

This clonotype was detected only a few times. The chain recombines TRBV12-3 or TRBV12-4 with TRBJ1-1, with D perhaps TRBD1 (5 bases). CDR3 length: 14 residues. V dropped 5 bases and J dropped 5 bases, with 15 bases sitting between them. The CDR3 DNA reads TGTGCCAGCAGTCCGCAGGGTAGAGGTACTGAAGCTTTCTTT. Amino acids: CASSPQGRGTEAFF.